The 18 T cell receptor beta chains reported below all come from one sample, sequenced in a study of OX40 agonist ivuxolimab in advanced cancers. Only in-frame clones appear in the TCRdb table, and some are missing; sequencing was by immunoSEQ multiplex PCR. The data show about 82,000 clones, less than 90% seen once. Sequencing was performed on CD4+ or CD8+ T cells sorted from blood, taken in a trial of the OX40 agonist ivuxolimab. The receptor set was obtained from an adult with an advanced solid tumor such as melanoma, head and neck, liver or kidney cancer.

This clone was counted between two and nine times. The chain combines TRBV7-2 with TRBJ2-7; maybe TRBD2 (5 bases). The CDR3 is 12 residues long. V lost 3 bases to trimming and J lost 4 bases, with 7 bases between them. Per the germline V gene, CDR1 is SGHTA and CDR2 is FQGNSA. The CDR3 nucleotides are TGTGCCAGCAGCTTCGAGGGATACGAGCAGTACTTC. It translates to CASSFEGYEQYF.

The V call is TRBV19, the J call TRBJ1-5, with 9 bases that match TRBD1. The V segment lost 6 bases and the J segment 6 bases; nucleotides outside the gene matches: 9. Germline V CDR1 and CDR2: LNHDA, SQIVND (reference sequence). The CDR3 covers 15 residues. The CDR3 here is CASRNPGQGGQPQHF. The CDR3 DNA reads TGTGCCAGTAGGAATCCGGGACAGGGAGGTCAGCCCCAGCATTTT.

The chain employs TRBV7-6 and TRBJ1-2; D remains unclear. Germline values: CDR1 SGHVS, CDR2 FNYEAQ. The V end lost 2 bases, the J end lost 2 bases, and 6 bases lay between the germline ends. The CDR3 has 13 amino acids. The chain's CDR3 is CASSLWQNYGYTF. For the CDR3, the DNA is TGTGCCAGCAGCTTATGGCAGAACTATGGCTACACCTTC.

The rearrangement uses TRBV19 and TRBJ2-1; either TRBD1 or TRBD2 may fit D (5 bases each). The CDR3 is 14 residues long. Trimming left V 9 bases short and J 6 bases short, with 18 bases between. CDR1 and CDR2 from the germline V gene are LNHDA and SQIVND (reference sequence). The CDR3 here is CASNRDGGFNEQFF. The CDR3 DNA sequence: TGTGCCAGCAACCGGGACGGTGGATTCAATGAGCAGTTCTTC.

This clone was observed a handful of times. V usage is TRBV10-3 and J usage is TRBJ2-7; no clear D gene. Germline V gives CDR1 ENHRY, CDR2 SYGVKD. CDR3 length: 13 amino acids. V lost 2 bases to trimming and J lost 5 bases, with 10 bases between them. Written as DNA, the CDR3 is TGTGCCATCAGTGAGCAGGTGATTAACGAGCAGTACTTC. Translation gives CAISEQVINEQYF.

V is TRBV19 and J is TRBJ2-2; maybe TRBD1 (5 bases). V lost 9 bases to trimming and J lost 1 base, with 9 bases between them. Germline V CDR1 and CDR2: LNHDA, SQIVND (reference sequence). The CDR3 contains 13 residues. This CDR3 is CASYRRNTGELFF. As DNA, the CDR3 is TGTGCCAGCTACAGGAGGAACACCGGGGAGCTGTTTTTT. Based on the CDR3 plus reference TRBV19 and TRBJ2-2, the full variable domain is DGGITQSPKYLFRKEGQNVTLSCEQNLNHDAMYWYRQDPGQGLRLIYYSQIVNDFQKGDIAEGYSVSREKKESFPLTVTSAQKNPTAFYLCASYRRNTGELFFGEGSRLTVL.

The CDR3: CASSLVAGGPHYEQYF. In DNA, the CDR3 is TGTGCCAGCAGCTTAGTAGCGGGGGGGCCCCACTACGAGCAGTACTTC. This chain connects TRBV7-2 to TRBJ2-7; 11 bases match TRBD2. Looked up from germline, CDR1 is SGHTA and CDR2 is FQGNSA. This CDR3 has 16 residues. The J segment lost 3 bases and the V segment lost 1 base, leaving 5 bases of the junction unmatched.

Here the CDR3 DNA reads TGTGCCAGCAGTTCCCTGTCGACAGATACGCAGTATTTT. Translated: CASSSLSTDTQYF. The chain is built from TRBV27 and TRBJ2-3; no firm D call. V lost 4 bases to trimming and J lost 3 bases, with 8 bases between them. CDR1 MNHEY and CDR2 SMNVEV come from the germline V gene (reference sequence). The CDR3 length is 13 residues.

The chain employs TRBV19 and TRBJ1-2, with D hard to call. The CDR3 covers 17 residues. The germline V gene has CDR1 LNHDA and CDR2 SQIVND (reference sequence). Trimming pared 4 bases from V and 4 bases from J, leaving 22 bases between. CDR3 sequence: CASSTQPISVWAYGYTF. Written as DNA, the CDR3 is TGTGCCAGTAGTACCCAGCCAATCTCGGTGTGGGCCTATGGCTACACCTTC. The complete variable domain, with remaining parts taken from reference TRBV19 and TRBJ1-2, reads DGGITQSPKYLFRKEGQNVTLSCEQNLNHDAMYWYRQDPGQGLRLIYYSQIVNDFQKGDIAEGYSVSREKKESFPLTVTSAQKNPTAFYLCASSTQPISVWAYGYTFGSGTRLTVV.

In this sample, this clone turned up a few times. This chain uses TRBV7-9 with TRBJ1-5; no definite D call. Germline V CDR1 and CDR2: SEHNR, FQNEAQ (reference sequence). With 1 base removed from V and 6 bases from J, the gap between germline ends came to 7 bases. This CDR3 is 13 amino acids long. CDR3 in amino acids: CASSLGMGQPQHF. As DNA, the CDR3 is TGTGCCAGCAGCTTAGGAATGGGTCAGCCCCAGCATTTT. The full variable domain, completed using reference TRBV7-9 and TRBJ1-5, is DTGVSQNPRHKITKRGQNVTFRCDPISEHNRLYWYRQTLGQGPEFLTYFQNEAQLEKSRLLSDRFSAERPKGSFSTLEIQRTEQGDSAMYLCASSLGMGQPQHFGDGTRLSIL.

The chain uses TRBV9 and TRBJ2-1, with 12 bases aligning to TRBD1. CDR1 and CDR2 from the germline V gene are SGDLS and YYNGEE. J was trimmed by 9 bases and V by 3 bases; bases with no gene match: 7. The CDR3 has 15 amino acids. In DNA, the CDR3 is TGTGCCAGCAGCGGAAAGGGACAGGGGGCAGCTGAGCAGTTCTTC. Translating it yields CASSGKGQGAAEQFF.

The chain is built from TRBV6-5 and TRBJ2-5; no firm D call. CDR3 length: 13 amino acids. Germline V CDR1 and CDR2: MNHEY, SVGAGI. V shed 5 bases and J shed 3 bases, with 10 bases lying between them. CDR3 amino acids: CASSRGLKETQYF. The DNA of the CDR3 is TGTGCCAGCAGTAGAGGTTTGAAAGAGACCCAGTACTTC.

The V and J genes are TRBV5-1 and TRBJ2-4, with D perhaps TRBD1 or TRBD2 (6 bases each). The CDR3 runs to 16 residues. V gave up 0 bases and J gave up 5 bases, with 15 bases separating them. Germline V gene sequence: CDR1 SGHRS, CDR2 YFSETQ. CDR3 nucleotides: TGCGCCAGCAGCTTGGTTTGGGGGGCCCGAGAAAACATTCAGTACTTC. Amino acids: CASSLVWGARENIQYF. Complete variable domain (other parts from reference TRBV5-1 and TRBJ2-4): KAGVTQTPRYLIKTRGQQVTLSCSPISGHRSVSWYQQTPGQGLQFLFEYFSETQRNKGNFPGRFSGRQFSNSRSEMNVSTLELGDSALYLCASSLVWGARENIQYFGAGTRLSVL.

J is TRBJ2-6 and V is TRBV5-4, with D maybe TRBD1 (5 bases). The germline V and J ends were trimmed by 4 bases and 1 base, with 9 bases remaining between them. Germline V CDR1 and CDR2: SGHNT, YYREEE (reference sequence). This CDR3 has 15 amino acids. The CDR3 DNA reads as TGTGCCAGCAGCGCAGACAGTTCTGGGGCCAACGTCCTGACTTTC. Translated, it gives CASSADSSGANVLTF.

This clone was counted many times. The chain combines TRBV19 with TRBJ2-2; 12 bases agree with TRBD1. Germline V gives CDR1 LNHDA, CDR2 SQIVND (reference sequence). The CDR3 length is 16 residues. V shed 5 bases, J shed 5 bases, and the junction held 6 bases outside the gene matches. The CDR3 spells CASSGGQGAGTGELFF. CDR3 DNA: TGTGCCAGTAGTGGGGGACAGGGGGCCGGAACCGGGGAGCTGTTTTTT.

The chain is built from TRBV7-8 and TRBJ1-2, with 7 bases lining up with TRBD1. Germline V lookup: CDR1 SGHVS, CDR2 FQNEAQ. V lost 1 base, J lost 4 bases, and 0 bases stayed unmatched. This CDR3 spans 13 amino acids. The CDR3 DNA is TGTGCCAGCAGCTTAGGACAGGGCTATGGCTACACCTTC. Residues: CASSLGQGYGYTF.

This rearrangement joins TRBV7-2 to TRBJ1-1; D remains ambiguous. Germline values: CDR1 SGHTA, CDR2 FQGNSA. The CDR3 runs 14 residues. The V end was cut by 5 bases, the J end by 1 base, with 11 bases between. DNA for the CDR3: TGTGCCAGCAGCCCCGGGCCGAAGAACACTGAAGCTTTCTTT. Amino acids: CASSPGPKNTEAFF. Supplemented by reference TRBV7-2 and TRBJ1-1, the full variable domain reads GAGVSQSPSNKVTEKGKDVELRCDPISGHTALYWYRQSLGQGLEFLIYFQGNSAPDKSGLPSDRFSAERTGGSVSTLTIQRTQQEDSAVYLCASSPGPKNTEAFFGQGTRLTVV.

This clone has more than one count but fewer than ten. V and J are TRBV7-9 and TRBJ1-2, with D unresolved. Germline assignment: CDR1 SEHNR and CDR2 FQNEAQ (reference sequence). Trimming took 2 bases from V and 0 from J, leaving 7 bases between them. The CDR3 is 14 residues long. The CDR3 DNA is TGTGCCAGCAGCTTAAACGGAGCTAACTATGGCTACACCTTC. Translation gives CASSLNGANYGYTF.